This T cell receptor beta chain was sequenced in a study of blood T cells in healthy people across ages. The use of a sample-barcoded 5' primer and a J-beta primer mix characterized a second PCR of 7 to 11 cycles. MiXCR, run by TCRdb on the 5' RACE reads, gives a single entry per CDR3 protein. The data contain about 650,000 distinct CDR3 sequences, roughly 32% of them singletons. CDR3 length: 13 amino acids. Trimming shortened V by 8 bases and J by 5 bases, and 16 bases separated the two germline ends. Germline CDR1 MDHEN, CDR2 SYDVKM. This clonotype turned up a few times. What it binds is not known. Broader study findings: The lack of PBMC sorting stopped any conclusive naive versus antigen-experienced comparison.

This clonotype was sampled from an elderly woman in good health. Sequenced material: blood. The chain is built from TRBV28 and TRBJ2-7, with a tentative D call TRBD1 (5 bases). The CDR3 DNA follows: TGTGCCAGCGGTACAGGCCTTCTGGACGAGCAGTACTTC. Amino acid sequence: CASGTGLLDEQYF.